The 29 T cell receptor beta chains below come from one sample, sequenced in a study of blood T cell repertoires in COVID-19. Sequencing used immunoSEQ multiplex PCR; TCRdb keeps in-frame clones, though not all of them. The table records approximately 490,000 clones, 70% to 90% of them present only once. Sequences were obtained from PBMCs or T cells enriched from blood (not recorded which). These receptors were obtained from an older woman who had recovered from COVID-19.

This CDR3 reads CASSQRKTTSTDTQYF. The DNA of the CDR3 is TGTGCCAGCAGCCAGAGGAAGACTACTAGCACAGATACGCAGTATTTT. The J gene is TRBJ2-3, the V gene TRBV3-1 (or the pseudogene TRBV3-2); maybe TRBD2 (5 bases). The CDR3 runs to 16 residues. The germline V and J ends were trimmed by 3 bases and 0 bases, with 13 bases remaining between them. CDR1 is LGHDT and CDR2 is YNNKEL in the germline V gene (reference sequence).

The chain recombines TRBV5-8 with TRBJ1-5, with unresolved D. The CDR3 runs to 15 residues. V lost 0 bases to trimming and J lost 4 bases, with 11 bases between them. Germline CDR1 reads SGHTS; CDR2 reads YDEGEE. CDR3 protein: CASSLEFAGNQPQHF. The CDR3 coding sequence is TGTGCCAGCAGCTTGGAGTTCGCGGGTAATCAGCCCCAGCATTTT. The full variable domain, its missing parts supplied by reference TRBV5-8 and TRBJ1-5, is EAGVTQSPTHLIKTRGQQATLRCSPISGHTSVYWYQQALGLGLQFLLWYDEGEERNRGNFPPRFSGRQFPNYSSELNVNALELEDSALYLCASSLEFAGNQPQHFGDGTRLSIL.

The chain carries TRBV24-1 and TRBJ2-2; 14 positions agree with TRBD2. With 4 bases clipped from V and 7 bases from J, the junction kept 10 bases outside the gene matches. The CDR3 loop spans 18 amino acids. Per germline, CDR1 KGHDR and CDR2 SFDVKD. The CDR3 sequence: CATSDPTSGGAFSGELFF. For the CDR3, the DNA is TGTGCCACCAGTGACCCGACTAGCGGGGGGGCCTTTAGCGGGGAGCTGTTTTTT.

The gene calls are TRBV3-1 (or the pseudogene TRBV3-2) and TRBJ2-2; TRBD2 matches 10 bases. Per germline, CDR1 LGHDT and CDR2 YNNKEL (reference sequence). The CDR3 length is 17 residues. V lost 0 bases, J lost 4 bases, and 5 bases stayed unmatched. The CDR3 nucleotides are TGTGCCAGCAGCCAAGAGATAGCGGGGGGTGCCACCGGGGAGCTGTTTTTT. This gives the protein CASSQEIAGGATGELFF.

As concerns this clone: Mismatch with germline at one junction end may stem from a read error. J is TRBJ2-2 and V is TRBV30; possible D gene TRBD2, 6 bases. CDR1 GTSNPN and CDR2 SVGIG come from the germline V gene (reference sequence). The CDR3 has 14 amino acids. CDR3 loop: CAWTGTANTGELFF. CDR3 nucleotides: TGTGCGTGGACCGGGACTGCGAACACCGGGGAGCTGTTTTTT.

The CDR3 nucleotides read TGTGCCAGCAGCTCCCTACCCAGCGGGGGCACAGATACGCAGTATTTT. It codes for CASSSLPSGGTDTQYF. V usage is TRBV7-2 and J usage is TRBJ2-3; 7 nucleotides match TRBD2. CDR1 is SGHTA, CDR2 FQGNSA, per germline. The CDR3 spans 16 residues. V lost 4 bases to trimming and J lost 1 base; unmatched junction nucleotides: 8.

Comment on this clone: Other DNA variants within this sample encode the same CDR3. CDR3 in DNA: TGTGCCAGCAGCCCCAGGGGGACTGAAGCTTTCTTT. This sequence encodes CASSPRGTEAFF. This rearrangement joins TRBV27 to TRBJ1-1; 7 nucleotides match TRBD1. CDR3 length equals 12 residues. Looked up from germline, CDR1 is MNHEY and CDR2 is SMNVEV (reference sequence). V lost 6 bases, J lost 5 bases, and 3 bases stayed unmatched.

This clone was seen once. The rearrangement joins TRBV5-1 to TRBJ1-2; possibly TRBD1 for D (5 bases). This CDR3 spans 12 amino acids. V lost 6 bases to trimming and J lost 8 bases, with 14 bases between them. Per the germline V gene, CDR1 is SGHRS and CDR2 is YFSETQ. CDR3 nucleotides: TGCGCCAGCACCCTGGACACTCGAGGCTACACCTTC. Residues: CASTLDTRGYTF.

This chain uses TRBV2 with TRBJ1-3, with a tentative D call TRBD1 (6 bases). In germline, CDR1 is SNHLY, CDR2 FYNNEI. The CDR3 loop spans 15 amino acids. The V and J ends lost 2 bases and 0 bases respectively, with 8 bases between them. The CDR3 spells CASSERTDSGNTIYF. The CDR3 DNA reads TGTGCCAGCAGTGAAAGGACAGACTCTGGAAACACCATATATTTT. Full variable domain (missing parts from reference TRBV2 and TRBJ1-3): EPEVTQTPSHQVTQMGQEVILRCVPISNHLYFYWYRQILGQKVEFLVSFYNNEISEKSEIFDDQFSVERPDGSNFTLKIRSTKLEDSAMYFCASSERTDSGNTIYFGEGSWLTVV.

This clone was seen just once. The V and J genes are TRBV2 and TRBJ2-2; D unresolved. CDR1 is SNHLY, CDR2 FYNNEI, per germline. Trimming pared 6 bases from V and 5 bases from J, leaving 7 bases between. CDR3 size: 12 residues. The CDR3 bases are TGTGCCAGCAGAGGAGAAACCGGGGAGCTGTTTTTT. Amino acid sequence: CASRGETGELFF.

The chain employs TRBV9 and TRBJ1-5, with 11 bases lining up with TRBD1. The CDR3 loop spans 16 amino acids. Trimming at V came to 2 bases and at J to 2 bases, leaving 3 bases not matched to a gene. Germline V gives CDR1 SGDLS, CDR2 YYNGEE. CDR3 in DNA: TGTGCCAGCAGCGTCGGGACAGGGGGAGGCAATCAGCCCCAGCATTTT. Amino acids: CASSVGTGGGNQPQHF.

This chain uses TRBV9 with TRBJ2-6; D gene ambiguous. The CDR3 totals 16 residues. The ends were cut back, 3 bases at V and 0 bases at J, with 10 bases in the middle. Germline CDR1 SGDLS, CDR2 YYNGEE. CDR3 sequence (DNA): TGTGCCAGCAGCGACACAGTGTTCTCTGGGGCCAACGTCCTGACTTTC. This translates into CASSDTVFSGANVLTF.

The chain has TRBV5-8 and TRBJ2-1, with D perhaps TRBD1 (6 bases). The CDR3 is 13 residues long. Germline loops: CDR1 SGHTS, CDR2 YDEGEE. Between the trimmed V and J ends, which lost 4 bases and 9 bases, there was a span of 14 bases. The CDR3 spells CASSDRDNGEQFF. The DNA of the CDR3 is TGTGCCAGCAGCGACCGGGACAACGGTGAGCAGTTCTTC.

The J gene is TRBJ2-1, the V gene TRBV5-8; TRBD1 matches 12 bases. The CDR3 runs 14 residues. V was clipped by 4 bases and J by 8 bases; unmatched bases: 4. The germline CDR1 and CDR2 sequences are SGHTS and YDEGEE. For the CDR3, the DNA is TGTGCCAGCAGCACGGGACAGGGGGCCGATGAGCAGTTCTTC. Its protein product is CASSTGQGADEQFF.

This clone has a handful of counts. CDR3 nucleotides: TGTGCCAGCAGCCCCCAGGGATCTAATTCACCCCTCCACTTT. Protein sequence: CASSPQGSNSPLHF. V and J are TRBV5-6 and TRBJ1-6, with D possibly matching TRBD1 (5 bases). Per germline, CDR1 SGHDT and CDR2 YYEEEE. V lost 4 bases and J 6 bases, leaving 11 bases between the germline ends. The CDR3 consists of 14 residues.

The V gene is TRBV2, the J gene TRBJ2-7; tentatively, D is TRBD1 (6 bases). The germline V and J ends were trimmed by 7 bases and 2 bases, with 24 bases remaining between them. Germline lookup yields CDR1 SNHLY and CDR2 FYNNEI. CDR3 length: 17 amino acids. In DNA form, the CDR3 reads TGTGCCAGCACCCTCAGGGGCCTCCCAGCCATTCCCTACGAGCAGTACGTC. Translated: CASTLRGLPAIPYEQYV.

The CDR3 loop is CASSTGTGGEETQYF. In nucleotides, the CDR3 is TGCGCCAGCAGCACCGGGACAGGGGGCGAAGAGACCCAGTACTTC. This chain connects TRBV5-1 to TRBJ2-5; 12 bases are shared with TRBD1. After removal of 4 bases from V and 3 bases from J, the junction contained 4 bases not matched to a gene. Germline V gives CDR1 SGHRS, CDR2 YFSETQ. This CDR3 comprises 15 residues.

CDR3 amino acids: CASGQLNNSPLHF. The CDR3 bases are TGTGCCAGCGGGCAGCTTAATAATTCACCCCTCCACTTT. The chain couples TRBV2 to TRBJ1-6, with D uncertain. Trimming shortened V by 8 bases and J by 5 bases, and 10 bases separated the two germline ends. The CDR3 sequence is 13 residues long. Germline V gene data show CDR1 as SNHLY and CDR2 as FYNNEI.

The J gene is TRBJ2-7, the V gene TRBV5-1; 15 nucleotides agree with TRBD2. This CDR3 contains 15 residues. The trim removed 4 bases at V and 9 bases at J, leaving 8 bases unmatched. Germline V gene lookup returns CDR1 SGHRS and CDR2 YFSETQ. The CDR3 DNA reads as TGCGCCAGCAGCCCAGGGACTAGCGGGGGGTTTGGGCAGTACTTC. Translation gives CASSPGTSGGFGQYF.

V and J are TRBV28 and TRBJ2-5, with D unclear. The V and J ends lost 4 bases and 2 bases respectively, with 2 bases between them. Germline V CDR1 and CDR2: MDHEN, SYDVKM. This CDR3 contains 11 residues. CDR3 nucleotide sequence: TGTGCCAGCAGTTCTCAAGAGACCCAGTACTTC. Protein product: CASSSQETQYF.

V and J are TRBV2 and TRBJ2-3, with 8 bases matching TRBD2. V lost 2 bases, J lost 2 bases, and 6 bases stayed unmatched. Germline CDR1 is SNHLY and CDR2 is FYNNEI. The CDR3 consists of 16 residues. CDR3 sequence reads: CASSEWGTRNTDTQYF. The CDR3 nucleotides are TGTGCCAGCAGTGAATGGGGGACTAGGAACACAGATACGCAGTATTTT. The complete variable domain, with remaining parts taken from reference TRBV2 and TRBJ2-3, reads EPEVTQTPSHQVTQMGQEVILRCVPISNHLYFYWYRQILGQKVEFLVSFYNNEISEKSEIFDDQFSVERPDGSNFTLKIRSTKLEDSAMYFCASSEWGTRNTDTQYFGPGTRLTVL.

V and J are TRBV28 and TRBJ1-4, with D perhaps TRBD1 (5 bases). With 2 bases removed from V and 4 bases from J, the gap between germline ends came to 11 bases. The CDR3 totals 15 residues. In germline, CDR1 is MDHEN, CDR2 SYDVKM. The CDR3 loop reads CASSLAGVNNEKLFF. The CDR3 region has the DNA TGTGCCAGCAGTTTAGCGGGGGTGAATAATGAAAAACTGTTTTTT.

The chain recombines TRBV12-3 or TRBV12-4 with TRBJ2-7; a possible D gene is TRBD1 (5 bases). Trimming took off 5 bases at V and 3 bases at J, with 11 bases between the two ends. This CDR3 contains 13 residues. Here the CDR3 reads CASSGTGRYEQYF. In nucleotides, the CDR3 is TGTGCCAGCAGTGGTACAGGACGCTACGAGCAGTACTTC.

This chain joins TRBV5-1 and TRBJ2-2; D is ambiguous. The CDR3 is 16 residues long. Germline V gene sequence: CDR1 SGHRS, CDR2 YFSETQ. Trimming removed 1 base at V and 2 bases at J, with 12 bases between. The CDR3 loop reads CASSLSGGINTGELFF. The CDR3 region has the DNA TGCGCCAGCAGCTTGTCTGGCGGAATTAACACCGGGGAGCTGTTTTTT.

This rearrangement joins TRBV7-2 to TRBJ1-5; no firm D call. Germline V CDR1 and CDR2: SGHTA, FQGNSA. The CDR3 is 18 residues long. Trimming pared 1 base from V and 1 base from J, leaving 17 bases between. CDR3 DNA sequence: TGTGCCAGCAGCTTAGGTGGGGAGGCCCCCTGGAGCAATCAGCCCCAGCATTTT. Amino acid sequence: CASSLGGEAPWSNQPQHF.

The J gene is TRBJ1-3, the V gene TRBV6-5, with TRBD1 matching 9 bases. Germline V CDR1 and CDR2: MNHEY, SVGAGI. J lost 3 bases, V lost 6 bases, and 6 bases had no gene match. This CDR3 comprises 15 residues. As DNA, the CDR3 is TGTGCCAGCAGCCCCGGGACAGGGTTTGGAAACACCATATATTTT. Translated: CASSPGTGFGNTIYF.

The CDR3 sequence: CASSPTGLDGYTF. CDR3 DNA: TGTGCCAGCTCACCCACAGGGTTGGATGGCTACACCTTC. The chain recombines TRBV18 with TRBJ1-2; the D gene is possibly TRBD1 (6 bases). V lost 3 bases, J lost 6 bases, and 11 bases lay in between. CDR1 and CDR2 (germline): KGHSH, LQKENI. The CDR3 contains 13 residues.

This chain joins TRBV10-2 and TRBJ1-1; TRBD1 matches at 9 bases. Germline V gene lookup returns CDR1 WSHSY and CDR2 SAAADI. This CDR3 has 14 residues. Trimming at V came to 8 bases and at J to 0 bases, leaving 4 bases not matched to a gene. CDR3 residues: CASGTGFMNTEAFF. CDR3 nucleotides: TGCGCCAGCGGGACAGGGTTCATGAACACTGAAGCTTTCTTT.

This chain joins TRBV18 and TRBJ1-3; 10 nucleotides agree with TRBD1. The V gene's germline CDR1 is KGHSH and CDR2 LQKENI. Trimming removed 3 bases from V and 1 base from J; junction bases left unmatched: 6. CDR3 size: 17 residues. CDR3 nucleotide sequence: TGTGCCAGCTCACCCCAAGGGACAGGGGTATCTGGAAACACCATATATTTT. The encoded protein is CASSPQGTGVSGNTIYF.